This T cell receptor (beta chain) was identified during a study of blood T cells in healthy people across ages. Whole-study findings and limits: TCR beta diversity per million T cells fell roughly linearly with age.

A second roughly 6 to 12 cycle PCR used barcoded and J-beta primers. TCRdb independently ran MiXCR on the 5' RACE reads; one entry per CDR3 protein. The sample lists about a million distinct CDR3 sequences, just over 50% occurring once. V was shortened by 0 bases and J by 2 bases, with 9 bases between the two germline ends. The CDR3 covers 14 residues. Per germline, CDR1 SGDLS and CDR2 YYNGEE. Per-sample PBMC isolation yielded at least 6.5 million cells. A note on this clonotype: Its antigen is undetermined.

The sequenced sample was blood. This chain uses TRBV9 with TRBJ2-7, with D unclear. The sequence was collected from a woman aged 55-70 years in good health. Written as DNA, the CDR3 is TGTGCCAGCAGCGTAGGTCAAGTCACCTACGAGCAGTACTTC. Encoded protein: CASSVGQVTYEQYF.